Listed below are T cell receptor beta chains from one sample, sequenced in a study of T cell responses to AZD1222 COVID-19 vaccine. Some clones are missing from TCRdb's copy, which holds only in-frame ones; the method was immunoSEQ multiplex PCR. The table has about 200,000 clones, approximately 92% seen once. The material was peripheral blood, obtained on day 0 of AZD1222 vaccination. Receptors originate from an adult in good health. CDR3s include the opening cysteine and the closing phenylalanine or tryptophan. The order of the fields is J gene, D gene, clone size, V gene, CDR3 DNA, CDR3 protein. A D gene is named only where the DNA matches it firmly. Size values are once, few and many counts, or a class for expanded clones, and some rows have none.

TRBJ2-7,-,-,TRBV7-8,TGTGCCAGCAGCTCCCGGCCCACCGCCTACGAGCAGTACTTC,CASSSRPTAYEQYF
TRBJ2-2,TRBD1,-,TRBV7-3,TGTGCCAGCAGCCCTCAGGGGGCAGAGAACACCGGGGAGCTGTTTTTT,CASSPQGAENTGELFF
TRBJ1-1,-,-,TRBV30,TGTGCCTGGAGTGTAGGAACGGGCCGGACTGAAGCTTTCTTT,CAWSVGTGRTEAFF
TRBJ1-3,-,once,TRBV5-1,TGCGCCAGCAGCTTAGTACAGGCAGAACGACCGATATATTTT,CASSLVQAERPIYF
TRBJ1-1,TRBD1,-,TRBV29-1,TGCAGCGTTCAGGGACAGGGTAGGACTGAAGCTTTCTTT,CSVQGQGRTEAFF
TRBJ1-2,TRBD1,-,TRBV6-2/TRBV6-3,TGTGCCAGCAGTTACCGGGGGACAGGGAACTATGGCTACACCTTC,CASSYRGTGNYGYTF
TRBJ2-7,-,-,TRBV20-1,TGCAGTGCTAGTGGCGGCGAAAACTCCTACGAGCAGTACTTC,CSASGGENSYEQYF
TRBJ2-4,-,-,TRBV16,TGTGCCAGCAGCCAATTCGTGGGGGAAATAAACATTCAGTACTTC,CASSQFVGEINIQYF
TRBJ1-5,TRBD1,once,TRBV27,TGTGCCAGCAGTGACAGGGTGGCTCAGCCCCAGCATTTT,CASSDRVAQPQHF
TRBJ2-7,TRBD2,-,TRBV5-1,TGCGCCAGCAGCTTGCCTAGCGGGGGGATTTCCTACGAGCAGTACTTC,CASSLPSGGISYEQYF
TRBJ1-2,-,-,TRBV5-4,TGTGCCAGCAGCTCTGGTGGTGGCTACACCTTC,CASSSGGGYTF
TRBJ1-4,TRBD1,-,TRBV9,TGTGCCAGCAGCGTAAGTGTACAGGGGGATGAAAAACTGTTTTTT,CASSVSVQGDEKLFF
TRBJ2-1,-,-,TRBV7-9,TGTGCCAGCAGCTTAGGATCAGGGCGGAGCTCCTACAATGAGCAGTTCTTC,CASSLGSGRSSYNEQFF
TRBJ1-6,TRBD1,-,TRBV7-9,TGTGCCAGCAGCTCGGGGACAGGGAACGATTCACCCCTCCACTTT,CASSSGTGNDSPLHF
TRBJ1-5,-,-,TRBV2,TGTGCCAGCAATGACCTGGGGCGTCAGCCCCAGCATTTT,CASNDLGRQPQHF
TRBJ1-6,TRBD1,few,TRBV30,TGTGCCTCAACCCGGGACAGGGCGAATTCACCCCTCCACTTT,CASTRDRANSPLHF
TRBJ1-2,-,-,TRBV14,TGTGCCAGCAGCCCTTCGGGGGCGCTTGGCTACACCTTC,CASSPSGALGYTF
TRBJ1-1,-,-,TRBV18,TGTGCCAGCTCACCACAAACCAGGGGCCCCGAGGGTGCTTTCTTT,CASSPQTRGPEGAFF
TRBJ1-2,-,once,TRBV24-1,TGTGCCACCAGTGATTTGGGACGGAACTATGGCTACACCTTC,CATSDLGRNYGYTF
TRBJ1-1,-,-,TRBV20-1,TGCAGTGCTAAACACAAATATGAAGCTTTCTTT,CSAKHKYEAFF
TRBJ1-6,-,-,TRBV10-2,TGCGCCAGCAGTGATCTTCGGCTCACGGGGTCACCCCTCCACTTT,CASSDLRLTGSPLHF
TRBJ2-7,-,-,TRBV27,TGTGCCAGCAGTTACGCCGGGACGGGGTTCTACGAGCAGTACTTC,CASSYAGTGFYEQYF
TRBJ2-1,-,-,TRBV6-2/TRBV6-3,TGTGCCAGCAGTTACTCGCGGGACAGACATATCTTC,CASSYSRDRHIF
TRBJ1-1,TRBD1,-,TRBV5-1,TGCGCCAGCAGCCCCGACAGGGGCGGGGTGAACACTGAAGCTTTCTTT,CASSPDRGGVNTEAFF
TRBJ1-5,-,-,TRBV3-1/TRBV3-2,TGTGCCAGCAGCCAAGGAGCCCCCGGGAGCAATCAGCCCCAGCATTTT,CASSQGAPGSNQPQHF
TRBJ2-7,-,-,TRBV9,TGTGCCAGCAGCGTAGCACCAGAGAACTACGAGCAGTACTTC,CASSVAPENYEQYF
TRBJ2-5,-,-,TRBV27,TGTGCCAGCAGTTTAGGGCTGGAGGGGACCCAGTACTTC,CASSLGLEGTQYF
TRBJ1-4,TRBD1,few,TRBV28,TGTGCCAGCAGTTTAACCGGGACAGCAAATGAAAAACTGTTTTTT,CASSLTGTANEKLFF
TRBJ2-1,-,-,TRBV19,TGTGCCAGTAGCGATCAATCAGGGGGGGGCCCCTATGAGCAGTTCTTC,CASSDQSGGGPYEQFF
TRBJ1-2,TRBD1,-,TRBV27,TGTGCCAGCAAAGGGGGCAGTTTGGATGGCTACACCTTC,CASKGGSLDGYTF